This TCR beta chain emerged from a study of graft-versus-host responses after intestinal transplantation. On the study more broadly: Those transplanted obtained multivisceral, liver-intestinal, or isolated intestinal grafts.

Assay used: immunoSEQ multiplex PCR; TCRdb lists only in-frame clones, some missing. The sample includes some 100,000 clones, about 88% seen only once; the top ten take 0.85% to 1%. Study-wide results and limits: Allograft graft-versus-host to host-versus-graft clonal ratios ran high in patients with graft-donor T cell macrochimerism. The recipient marrow held GvH clones, and some of them showed up first in ileum or blood. Early after transplant, HvG clones declined as circulating GvH clones peaked.

The CDR3 length is 14 residues. Germline loops: CDR1 MGHDK, CDR2 SYGVNS. Trimming left V 3 bases short and J 5 bases short, with 13 bases between. As regards this clone: Antigen unknown.

The V gene is TRBV25-1, the J gene TRBJ1-2; no clear D. The sequence was obtained from a human donor who was the organ donor for an intestinal transplant. The specimen comprised unstimulated CD4+ T cells sorted from spleen or lymph node cells, sampled before transplant. DNA for the CDR3: TGTGCCAGCAGTGAGGGAGGCGGAAGATATGGCTACACCTTC. Its protein is CASSEGGGRYGYTF.